The next 25 T cell receptor beta chains were all read from a single sample in a study of cytomegalovirus exposure and HLA in healthy donors. Primers included in the PCR were 60 Vbeta and 13 Jbeta primers. Assay used: immunoSEQ multiplex PCR; TCRdb lists only in-frame clones, some missing. The sample records some 150,000 clones, more than 70% being singletons. Sequenced material: PBMCs. These receptor sequences come from a man in his forties in good health and CMV-seronegative.

The V call is TRBV7-2, the J call TRBJ1-5; D possibly corresponds to TRBD1 (6 bases). CDR1 SGHTA and CDR2 FQGNSA come from the germline V gene. The CDR3 sequence is 15 residues long. The V and J ends lost 5 bases and 4 bases respectively, with 15 bases between them. CDR3 DNA sequence: TGTGCCAGCAGCCTTACAGGGAGCAAGAATCAGCCCCAGCATTTT. Its translation: CASSLTGSKNQPQHF.

This clone was seen a single time. The chain is built from TRBV2 and TRBJ1-3; tentative D call: TRBD1 (5 bases). Between the trimmed V and J ends, which lost 6 bases and 1 base, there was a span of 13 bases. The CDR3 spans 15 residues. Germline V gives CDR1 SNHLY, CDR2 FYNNEI. The CDR3 protein is CASSVDRPSGNTIYF. CDR3 in DNA: TGTGCCAGCAGCGTAGACAGACCTTCTGGAAACACCATATATTTT.

This clone has only one observation. The chain couples TRBV7-5 to TRBJ1-2; the D segment call TRBD1 is taken from the table without a DNA check. TRBV7-5 is labeled a pseudogene. The CDR3 totals 16 residues. CDR3 in DNA: TGTGTCAGAAGCTTAGGACCAGGGGCGCCGGGCTATGGCTACACCTTC. This translates into CVRSLGPGAPGYGYTF.

The chain combines TRBV29-1 with TRBJ1-1, with a tentative D call TRBD1 (5 bases). The germline V gene encodes CDR1 SQVTM and CDR2 ANQGSEA. V was pared by 6 bases and J by 4 bases, with 15 bases between. The length of the CDR3 is 13 residues. This CDR3 is CSVPQRGITEAFF. The CDR3 DNA follows: TGCAGCGTCCCACAACGGGGGATCACTGAAGCTTTCTTT.

The chain is built from TRBV4-3 and TRBJ2-3; TRBD2 matches 13 bases. Germline CDR1 LGHNA, CDR2 YSLEER. The CDR3 is 16 residues long. The V segment lost 3 bases and the J segment 2 bases; nucleotides outside the gene matches: 2. The CDR3 DNA reads TGCGCCAGCAGCCACGGACTAGCGGGGGCCACAGATACGCAGTATTTT. Its protein product is CASSHGLAGATDTQYF.

This sequence joins TRBV11-1 and TRBJ2-5; weak D call: TRBD1 (5 bases). Germline loops: CDR1 SGHAT, CDR2 FQDESV (reference sequence). The CDR3 is 17 residues long. V dropped 3 bases and J dropped 5 bases, with 22 bases sitting between them. Written as DNA, the CDR3 is TGTGCCAGCAGCTTTGCGGCAGGGTATCAAAGAAGGGAGACCCAGTACTTC. Protein product: CASSFAAGYQRRETQYF.

This clone was counted a few times. As DNA, the CDR3 is TGTGCCAGTAGTGGGGGGACAGGGTACAATGAGCAGTTCTTC. The encoded protein is CASSGGTGYNEQFF. This rearrangement joins TRBV19 to TRBJ2-1; 9 nucleotides line up with TRBD1. The CDR3 is 14 residues long. V was pared by 5 bases and J by 4 bases, with 3 bases of the junction left unmatched. Germline V CDR1 and CDR2: LNHDA, SQIVND (reference sequence).

The V gene is TRBV16, the J gene TRBJ1-5, with D possibly TRBD1 on 6 matching bases. V was pared by 5 bases and J by 1 base, with 9 bases between. Germline assignment: CDR1 KGHSY and CDR2 FQNENV. The CDR3 totals 14 residues. Here the CDR3 DNA reads TGTGCCAGCAGCTTCACAGGGAGCAATCAGCCCCAGCATTTT. As protein: CASSFTGSNQPQHF.

This rearrangement joins TRBV25-1 to TRBJ2-3; D uncertain. V was clipped by 4 bases and J by 0 bases, with 14 bases between them. The length of the CDR3 is 16 residues. Germline V gene sequence: CDR1 MGHDK, CDR2 SYGVNS. The CDR3 here is CASSAGLRESTDTQYF. The CDR3 bases are TGTGCCAGCAGTGCAGGCCTGAGAGAGAGCACAGATACGCAGTATTTT.

CDR3 in amino acids: CASSGQPNYGYTF. In DNA form, the CDR3 reads TGCGCCAGCAGTGGACAGCCTAACTATGGCTACACCTTC. The chain employs TRBV10-1 and TRBJ1-2; perhaps TRBD1 as D (5 bases). Germline-derived CDR1 and CDR2 are WNHNN and SYGVQD (reference sequence). V was trimmed by 4 bases and J by 0 bases, leaving 6 bases between them. CDR3 length: 13 amino acids.

The chain employs TRBV10-3 and TRBJ1-1; weak D call: TRBD1 (5 bases). The CDR3 loop spans 15 amino acids. Trimming pared 8 bases from V and 0 bases from J, leaving 16 bases between. Germline CDR1 and CDR2: ENHRY and SYGVKD. The CDR3 bases are TGTGCCATCTCTTCGGGGGACGGGGTGAACACTGAAGCTTTCTTT. Translated: CAISSGDGVNTEAFF.

The chain has TRBV5-1 and TRBJ1-3; D is perhaps TRBD1 (6 bases). V lost 6 bases, J lost 1 base, and 11 bases lay in between. Germline lookup yields CDR1 SGHRS and CDR2 YFSETQ. The CDR3 length is 14 residues. CDR3 region: CASTDRPSGNTIYF. Written as DNA, the CDR3 is TGCGCCAGCACCGACAGGCCTTCTGGAAACACCATATATTTT.

The chain employs TRBV19 and TRBJ1-1; 7 bases map to TRBD1. V shed 6 bases, J shed 1 base, and the junction held 20 bases outside the gene matches. The CDR3 has 19 amino acids. Germline-derived CDR1 and CDR2 are LNHDA and SQIVND (reference sequence). The CDR3 here is CASRNPFYRGTSKNTEAFF. DNA for the CDR3: TGTGCCAGTAGAAACCCCTTCTACAGGGGAACTAGTAAGAACACTGAAGCTTTCTTT.

This clone occurred a few times. The chain joins TRBV29-1 to TRBJ1-5; D is undetermined. This CDR3 has 14 residues. Germline CDR1 SQVTM, CDR2 ANQGSEA. The V end lost 8 bases, the J end lost 0 bases, and 14 bases lay between the germline ends. Here the CDR3 DNA reads TGCAGCCCAGGCCCCTTACCTAGCAATCAGCCCCAGCATTTT. It yields the protein CSPGPLPSNQPQHF. Together with reference TRBV29-1 and TRBJ1-5, the CDR3 gives the full variable domain: SAVISQKPSRDICQRGTSLTIQCQVDSQVTMMFWYRQQPGQSLTLIATANQGSEATYESGFVIDKFPISRPNLTFSTLTVSNMSPEDSSIYLCSPGPLPSNQPQHFGDGTRLSIL.

The chain employs TRBV5-1 and TRBJ2-1; 12 nucleotides align to TRBD2. The CDR3 loop spans 17 amino acids. V was pared by 4 bases and J by 4 bases, with 9 bases of the junction left unmatched. Germline V lookup: CDR1 SGHRS, CDR2 YFSETQ. Here the CDR3 reads CASSIPGLAGQYNEQFF. DNA of the CDR3: TGCGCCAGCAGCATCCCAGGACTAGCGGGGCAATACAATGAGCAGTTCTTC.

The chain recombines TRBV6-5 with TRBJ1-5; the D gene is possibly TRBD1 (5 bases). V lost 5 bases and J lost 5, with 16 bases in between. The CDR3 covers 15 residues. Germline V gene sequence: CDR1 MNHEY, CDR2 SVGAGI. The DNA of the CDR3 is TGTGCCAGCAGTGCGGGGGGACGAGGGGATCAGCCCCAGCATTTT. Translated, it gives CASSAGGRGDQPQHF.

The V call is TRBV15, the J call TRBJ1-5; 9 bases map to TRBD1. From germline, CDR1 is LNHNV and CDR2 YYDKDF (reference sequence). J was trimmed by 3 bases and V by 1 base; bases with no gene match: 7. The CDR3 is 17 residues long. CDR3: CATSRAPWTGDNQPQHF. The CDR3 coding sequence is TGTGCCACCAGCAGAGCCCCTTGGACAGGGGACAATCAGCCCCAGCATTTT.

The chain employs TRBV7-9 and TRBJ2-5; 8 bases fit TRBD1. The V gene end was trimmed by 4 bases and the J gene end by 5 bases; junction bases not matched to a gene: 3. This CDR3 comprises 13 residues. Germline lookup yields CDR1 SEHNR and CDR2 FQNEAQ (reference sequence). This CDR3 is CASSSGGFETQYF. The CDR3 nucleotides read TGTGCCAGCAGCTCAGGGGGCTTCGAGACCCAGTACTTC.

The rearrangement uses TRBV27 and TRBJ2-2, with 8 bases that match TRBD1. V trimming: 7 bases; J trimming: 4 bases; junction bases outside the gene matches: 5. CDR1 is MNHEY, CDR2 SMNVEV, per germline (reference sequence). This CDR3 is built from 14 residues. The DNA for the CDR3 is TGTGCCAGCAAACGCGGACAGGGCACCGGGGAGCTGTTTTTT. It codes for CASKRGQGTGELFF.

The genes are TRBV7-9 and TRBJ1-4, with a weak D call TRBD1 (5 bases). The CDR3 runs 16 residues. Between the trimmed V and J ends, which lost 5 bases and 10 bases, there was a span of 23 bases. CDR1 SEHNR and CDR2 FQNEAQ come from the germline V gene (reference sequence). The CDR3 loop reads CASSLLLGSAQGKLFF. DNA for the CDR3: TGTGCCAGCAGCCTATTGTTGGGGTCGGCGCAGGGAAAACTGTTTTTT.

The chain has TRBV4-3 and TRBJ2-7, with 7 bases that match TRBD2. The CDR3 length is 15 residues. V lost 1 base, J lost 4 bases, and 7 bases stayed unmatched. The germline gives CDR1 LGHNA, CDR2 YSLEER. The CDR3, as DNA: TGCGCCAGCAGCCAAGTCTTATTGGGGGGGTACGAGCAGTACTTC. This translates into CASSQVLLGGYEQYF.

The rearrangement joins TRBV5-5 to TRBJ2-5, with D perhaps TRBD1 (5 bases). CDR1 and CDR2 from the germline V gene are SGHKS and YYEKEE (reference sequence). The ends were cut back, 4 bases at V and 3 bases at J, with 13 bases in the middle. This CDR3 has 14 residues. In DNA, the CDR3 is TGTGCCAGCAGCCCAGGGCCCTTGGAAGAGACCCAGTACTTC. Encoded protein: CASSPGPLEETQYF.

The chain combines TRBV5-4 with TRBJ2-5; D is ambiguous. The germline V gene has CDR1 SGHNT and CDR2 YYREEE (reference sequence). The CDR3 consists of 16 residues. The V and J ends lost 4 bases and 3 bases respectively, with 19 bases between them. The CDR3 loop is CASSPGGELGKETQYF. The CDR3 coding sequence is TGTGCCAGCAGCCCCGGCGGAGAGCTGGGTAAAGAGACCCAGTACTTC.

This clone was counted many times. The rearrangement uses TRBV29-1 and TRBJ1-2; 11 bases fit TRBD1. V lost 6 bases, J lost 7 bases, and 7 bases stayed unmatched. From germline, CDR1 is SQVTM and CDR2 ANQGSEA. The CDR3 is made up of 13 amino acids. CDR3 nucleotide sequence: TGCAGCGTCGCCGGGACAGGGGGAACTGGCTACACCTTC. It translates to CSVAGTGGTGYTF.

The genes are TRBV7-2 and TRBJ1-5; TRBD1 might be the D (5 bases). Germline V gene data show CDR1 as SGHTA and CDR2 as FQGNSA. V was shortened by 6 bases and J by 6 bases, with 15 bases between the two germline ends. This CDR3 spans 14 amino acids. The CDR3, as DNA: TGTGCCAGCAGTCCGCGGGGGGGGAGTCAGCCCCAGCATTTT. Its translation: CASSPRGGSQPQHF.